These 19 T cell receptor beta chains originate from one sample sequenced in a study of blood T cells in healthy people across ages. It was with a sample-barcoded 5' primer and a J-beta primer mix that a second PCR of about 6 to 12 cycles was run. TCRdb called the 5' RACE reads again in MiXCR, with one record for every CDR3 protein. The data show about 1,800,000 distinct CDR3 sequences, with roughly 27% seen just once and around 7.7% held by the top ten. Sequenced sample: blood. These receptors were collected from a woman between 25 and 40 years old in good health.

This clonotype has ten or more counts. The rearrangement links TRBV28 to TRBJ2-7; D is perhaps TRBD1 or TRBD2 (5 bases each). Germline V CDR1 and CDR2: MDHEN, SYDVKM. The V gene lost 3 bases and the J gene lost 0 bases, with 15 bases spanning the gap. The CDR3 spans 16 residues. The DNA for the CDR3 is TGTGCCAGCAGTTTTAGGGGACGTCCGAACTCCTACGAGCAGTACTTC. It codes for CASSFRGRPNSYEQYF.

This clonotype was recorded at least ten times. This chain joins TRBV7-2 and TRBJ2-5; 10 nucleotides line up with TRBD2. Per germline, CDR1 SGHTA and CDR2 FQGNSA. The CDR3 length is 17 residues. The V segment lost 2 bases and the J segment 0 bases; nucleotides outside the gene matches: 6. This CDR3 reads CASSLYTSGVYQETQYF. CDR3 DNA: TGTGCCAGCAGCTTATATACTAGCGGGGTTTACCAAGAGACCCAGTACTTC.

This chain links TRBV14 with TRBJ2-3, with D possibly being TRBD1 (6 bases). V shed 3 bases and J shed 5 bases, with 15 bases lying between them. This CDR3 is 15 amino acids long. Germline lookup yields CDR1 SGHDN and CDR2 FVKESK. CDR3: CASSQDLWGRDTQYF. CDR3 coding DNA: TGTGCCAGCAGCCAGGACCTCTGGGGGCGAGATACGCAGTATTTT.

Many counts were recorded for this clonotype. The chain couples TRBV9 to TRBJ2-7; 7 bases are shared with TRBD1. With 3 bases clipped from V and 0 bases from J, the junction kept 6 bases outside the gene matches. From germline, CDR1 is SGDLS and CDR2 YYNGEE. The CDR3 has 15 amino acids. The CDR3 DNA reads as TGTGCCAGCAGCGCCTTGACAGGGAGCTCCTACGAGCAGTACTTC. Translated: CASSALTGSSYEQYF.

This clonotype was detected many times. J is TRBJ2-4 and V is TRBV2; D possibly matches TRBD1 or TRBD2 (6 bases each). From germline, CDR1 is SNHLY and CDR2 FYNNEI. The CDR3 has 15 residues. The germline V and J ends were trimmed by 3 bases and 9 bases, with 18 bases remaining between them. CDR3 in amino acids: CASSDFGGLTRIQYF. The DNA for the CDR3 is TGTGCCAGCAGTGATTTTGGGGGGCTAACTCGCATTCAGTACTTC. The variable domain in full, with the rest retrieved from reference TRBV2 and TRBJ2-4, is EPEVTQTPSHQVTQMGQEVILRCVPISNHLYFYWYRQILGQKVEFLVSFYNNEISEKSEIFDDQFSVERPDGSNFTLKIRSTKLEDSAMYFCASSDFGGLTRIQYFGAGTRLSVL.

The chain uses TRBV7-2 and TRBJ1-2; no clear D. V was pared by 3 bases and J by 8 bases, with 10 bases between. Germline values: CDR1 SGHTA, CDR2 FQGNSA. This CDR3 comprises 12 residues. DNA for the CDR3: TGTGCCAGCAGCTTTGAAGCGGGAGGCTACACCTTC. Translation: CASSFEAGGYTF.

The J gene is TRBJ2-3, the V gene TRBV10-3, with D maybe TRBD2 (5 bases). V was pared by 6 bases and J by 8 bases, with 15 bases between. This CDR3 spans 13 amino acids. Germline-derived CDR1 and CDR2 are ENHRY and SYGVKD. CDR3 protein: CAISGETHLTQYF. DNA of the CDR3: TGTGCCATCAGCGGGGAGACACACCTTACGCAGTATTTT.

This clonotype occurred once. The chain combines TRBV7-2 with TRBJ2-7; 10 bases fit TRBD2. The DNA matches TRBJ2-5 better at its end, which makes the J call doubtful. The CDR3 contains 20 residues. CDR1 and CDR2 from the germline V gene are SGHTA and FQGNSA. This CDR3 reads CASSLLAGVLQVQTQETQYF. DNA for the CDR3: TGTGCCAGCAGCTTACTAGCGGGAGTTTTGCAGGTTCAGACACAAGAGACCCAGTACTTC.

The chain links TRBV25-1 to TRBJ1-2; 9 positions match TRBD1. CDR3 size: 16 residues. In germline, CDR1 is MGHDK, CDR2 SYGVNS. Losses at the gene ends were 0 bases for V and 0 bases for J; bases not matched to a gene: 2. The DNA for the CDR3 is TGTGCCAGCAGTGAATATAGGACAGGGGCTAACTATGGCTACACCTTC. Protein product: CASSEYRTGANYGYTF.

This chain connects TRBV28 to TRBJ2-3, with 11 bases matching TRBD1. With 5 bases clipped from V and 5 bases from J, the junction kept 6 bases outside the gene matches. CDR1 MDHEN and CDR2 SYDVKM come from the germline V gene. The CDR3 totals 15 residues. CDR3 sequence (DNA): TGTGCCAGCAGTCCGGACAGGGGGCGCGGAGATACGCAGTATTTT. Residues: CASSPDRGRGDTQYF.

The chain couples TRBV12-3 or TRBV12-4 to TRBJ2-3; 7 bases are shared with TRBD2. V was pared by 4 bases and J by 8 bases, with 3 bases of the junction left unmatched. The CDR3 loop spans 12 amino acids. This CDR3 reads CASSYGEGTQYF. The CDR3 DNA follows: TGTGCCAGCAGTTATGGGGAGGGTACGCAGTATTTT.

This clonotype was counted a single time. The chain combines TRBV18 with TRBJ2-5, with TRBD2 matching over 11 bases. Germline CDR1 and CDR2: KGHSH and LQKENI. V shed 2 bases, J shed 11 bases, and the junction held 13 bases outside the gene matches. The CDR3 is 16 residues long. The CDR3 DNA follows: TGTGCCAGCTCACCAACACAACTAGCGGGAGATAGTGAGCAGTACTTC. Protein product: CASSPTQLAGDSEQYF.

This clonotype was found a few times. DNA for the CDR3: TGTGCCAGCGGTGTCCCGGGACTAGCGGACTACGAGCAGTACTTC. Protein: CASGVPGLADYEQYF. The J gene is TRBJ2-7, the V gene TRBV28; 11 bases are shared with TRBD2. Per the germline V gene, CDR1 is MDHEN and CDR2 is SYDVKM. This CDR3 is 15 amino acids long. Unmatched junction bases numbered 9, after V lost 8 bases and J lost 3 bases.

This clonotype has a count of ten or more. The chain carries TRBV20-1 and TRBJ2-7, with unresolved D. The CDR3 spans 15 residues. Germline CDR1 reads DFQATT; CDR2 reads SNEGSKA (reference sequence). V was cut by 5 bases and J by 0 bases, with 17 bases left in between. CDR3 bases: TGCAGTGCTTTCCGGGCAGGCACCGTCTCCTACGAGCAGTACTTC. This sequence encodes CSAFRAGTVSYEQYF.

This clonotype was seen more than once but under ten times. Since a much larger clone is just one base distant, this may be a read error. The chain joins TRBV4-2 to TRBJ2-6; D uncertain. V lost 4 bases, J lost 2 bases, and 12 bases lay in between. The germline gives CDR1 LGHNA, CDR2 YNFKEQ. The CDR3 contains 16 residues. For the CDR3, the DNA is TGTGCCAGCAGCCGAGATTTGAGTGCTGGGGCCAACGTCCTGACTTTC. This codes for CASSRDLSAGANVLTF.

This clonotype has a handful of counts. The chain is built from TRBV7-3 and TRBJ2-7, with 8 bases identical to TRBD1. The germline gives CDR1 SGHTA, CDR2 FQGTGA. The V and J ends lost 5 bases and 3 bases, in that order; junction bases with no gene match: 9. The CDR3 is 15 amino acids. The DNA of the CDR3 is TGTGCCAGCAGCCCTCACCAGGGGACAGGCTACGAGCAGTACTTC. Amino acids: CASSPHQGTGYEQYF. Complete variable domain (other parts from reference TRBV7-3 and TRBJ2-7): GAGVSQTPSNKVTEKGKYVELRCDPISGHTALYWYRQSLGQGPEFLIYFQGTGAADDSGLPNDRFFAVRPEGSVSTLKIQRTERGDSAVYLCASSPHQGTGYEQYFGPGTRLTVT.

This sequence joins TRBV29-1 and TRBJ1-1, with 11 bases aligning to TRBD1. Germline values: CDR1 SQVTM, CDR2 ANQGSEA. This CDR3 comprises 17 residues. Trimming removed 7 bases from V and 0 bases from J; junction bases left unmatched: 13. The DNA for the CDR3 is TGCAGCGCGACTGGGACAGGGGGTTTCGTCATGAACACTGAAGCTTTCTTT. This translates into CSATGTGGFVMNTEAFF.

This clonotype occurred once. The CDR3 here is CASRGTSGGLTSIYEQYF. The CDR3, as DNA: TGTGCCAGCAGGGGGACTAGCGGGGGCCTTACTTCCATCTACGAGCAGTACTTC. The chain couples TRBV2 to TRBJ2-7; 14 nucleotides match TRBD2. After removal of 6 bases from V and 3 bases from J, the junction contained 13 bases not matched to a gene. The CDR3 runs to 18 residues. Germline values: CDR1 SNHLY, CDR2 FYNNEI.

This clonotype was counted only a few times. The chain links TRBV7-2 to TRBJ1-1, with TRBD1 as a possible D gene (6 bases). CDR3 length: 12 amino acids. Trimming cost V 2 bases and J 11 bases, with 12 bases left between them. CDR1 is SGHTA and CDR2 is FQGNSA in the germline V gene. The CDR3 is CASSLRGRQAFF. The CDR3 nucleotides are TGTGCCAGCAGCTTAAGGGGGAGACAGGCTTTCTTT.